This T cell receptor beta chain is drawn from a study of T cell repertoires in cytomegalovirus infection. Background on the study: Signatures in public TCR beta sequences pointed to both CMV infection and matching HLA type.

A single record per CDR3 protein comes from TCRdb applying MiXCR to the reads. The table has 150,000 or so distinct CDR3 sequences, less than 25% seen once. The germline V gene encodes CDR1 SEHNR and CDR2 FQNEAQ (reference sequence). The CDR3 is 15 amino acids. Trimming cost V 3 bases and J 5 bases; bases outside gene matches: 6. The chain combines TRBV7-9 with TRBJ2-5; 10 bases map to TRBD2. This TCR was recovered from a human donor in good health (CMV status not recorded). Some clones in this sample may be carry-over from other donors' samples. The sequencing sample was made of PBMCs. CDR3 nucleotide sequence: TGTGCCAGCAGCTTGGGCACTAGCGGGGTGGAGACCCAGTACTTC. As protein: CASSLGTSGVETQYF.